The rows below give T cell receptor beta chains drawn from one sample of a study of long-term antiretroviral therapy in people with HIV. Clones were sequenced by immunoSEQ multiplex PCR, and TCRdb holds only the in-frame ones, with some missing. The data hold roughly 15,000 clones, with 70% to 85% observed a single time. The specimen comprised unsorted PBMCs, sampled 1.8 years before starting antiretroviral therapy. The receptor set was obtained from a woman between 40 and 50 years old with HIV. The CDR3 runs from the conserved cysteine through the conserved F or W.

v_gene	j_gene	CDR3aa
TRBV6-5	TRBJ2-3	CASSASPSPDTQYF
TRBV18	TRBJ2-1	CASSGNRDNEQFF
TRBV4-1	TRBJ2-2	CASSQESGRISRTGELFF
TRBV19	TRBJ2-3	CASRDWGSTDTQYF
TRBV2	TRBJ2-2	CASSTLSGPHNTGELFF
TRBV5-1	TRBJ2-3	CASSHRTDRTDTQYF
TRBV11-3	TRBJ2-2	CASSFAGGELFF
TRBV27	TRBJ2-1	CASSFGGNEQFF
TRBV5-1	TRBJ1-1	CASRGGNTEAFF
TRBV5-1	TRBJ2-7	CASSSNPLAGGPYEQYF
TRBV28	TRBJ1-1	CASSSGDRNTEAFF
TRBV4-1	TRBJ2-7	CASSQEGGRSWDEQYF
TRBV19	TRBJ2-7	CASSTGGMEQYF
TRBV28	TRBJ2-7	CASSLSQTTSSYEQYF
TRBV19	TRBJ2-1	CASSIGVSSYNEQFF
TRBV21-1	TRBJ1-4	CASLRGDCEKLFF
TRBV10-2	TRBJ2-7	CASSEIQGSYEQYF
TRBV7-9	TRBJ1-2	CASSFGSGYGYTF
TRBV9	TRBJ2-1	CASSPASGGAYNEQFF
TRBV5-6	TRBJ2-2	CASLIVNTGELFF
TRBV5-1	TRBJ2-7	CASSLLDSEQYF
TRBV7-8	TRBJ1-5	CASSLAGWGNQPQHF
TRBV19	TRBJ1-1	CASNLRGVSEAFF
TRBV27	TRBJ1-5	CASSKTPSYSNQPQHF
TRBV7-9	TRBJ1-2	CASSLASSMTFYGYTF
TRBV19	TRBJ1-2	CASSTQGYYGYTF
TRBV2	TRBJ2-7	CACGGGFHSYEQYF
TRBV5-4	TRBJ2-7	CASSSGTSAYEQYF
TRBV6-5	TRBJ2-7	CASSSPGTLTYEQYF
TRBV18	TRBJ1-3	CASSLDVYSGNTIYF
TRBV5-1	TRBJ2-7	CASSSTGTTYEQYF
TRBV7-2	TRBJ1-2	CASSLRGVSNYGYTF
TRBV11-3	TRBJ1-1	CASSPGSYTEAFF
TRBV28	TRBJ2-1	CASSLTDPTRYNEQFF
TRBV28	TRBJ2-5	CASSFDQGGQETQYF
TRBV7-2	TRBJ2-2	CASSPTSGNTGELFF
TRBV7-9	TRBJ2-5	CASSLSLAGGETQYF
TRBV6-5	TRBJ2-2	CASSYGQGAYTGELFF
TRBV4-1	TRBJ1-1	CASSRSDSSNTEAFF
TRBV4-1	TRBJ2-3	CASSHTGGTDTQYF
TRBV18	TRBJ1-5	CASSLLEVQPQHF
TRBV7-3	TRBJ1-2	CASSSDLGRGGYTF
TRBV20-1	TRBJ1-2	CSAAANYGYTF
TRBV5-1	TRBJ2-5	CASSVDRGQETQYF
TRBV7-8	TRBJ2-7	CASSPGTGIYEQYF
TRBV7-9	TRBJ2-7	CASSLFDSGRAEAF
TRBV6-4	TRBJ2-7	CASSDLGQGNEQYF
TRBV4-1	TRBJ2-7	CASSQEGQQGHYEQYF
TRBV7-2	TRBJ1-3	CASTWWGSGNTIYF
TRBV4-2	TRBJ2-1	CASSPSTYNEQFF
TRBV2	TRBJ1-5	CAIGGGNQPQHF
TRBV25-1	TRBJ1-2	CASSEEGLGYTF